These T cell receptor beta chains were read from a single sample in a study of blood T cells in healthy people across ages. In TCRdb, the 5' RACE reads were re-called with MiXCR into one record per CDR3 protein. The sample has roughly 1,000,000 distinct CDR3 sequences, less than 25% seen once. This sample was shared with a second study, whose subject was T cells of mothers and their children.

Sequencing was done on a sample of blood. Source of these receptors: a girl under 10 years old in good health. Both conserved end residues are part of each CDR3. The order of the fields is clone size, J gene, V gene, D gene, CDR3 DNA, CDR3 protein. A D gene is named only where the DNA matches it firmly. Expanded clones are given a class, and other clones once, few, many or no size at all.

few,TRBJ1-5,TRBV12-5,TRBD1,TGTGCTAGTGGTTTGGAACAGGGGAAGGGCAATCAGCCCCAGCATTTT,CASGLEQGKGNQPQHF
-,TRBJ2-3,TRBV7-9,-,TGTGCCAGCAGCTTCAACAGAGACGCAGATACGCAGTATTTT,CASSFNRDADTQYF
-,TRBJ2-4,TRBV21-1,-,TGTGCCAGCAGCAAAGAGACCCTAGCCAAAAACATTCAGTACTTC,CASSKETLAKNIQYF
-,TRBJ2-3,TRBV7-2,TRBD2,TGTGCCAGCAGCTGGGGACTAGCGGGAGGCTCAGATACGCAGTATTTT,CASSWGLAGGSDTQYF
few,TRBJ1-2,TRBV6-2/TRBV6-3,-,TGTGCCAGCAGCCTTACTCCAGGGCCTCGGGGGTATGGCTACACCTTC,CASSLTPGPRGYGYTF
-,TRBJ1-2,TRBV24-1,TRBD1,TGTGCCACCAGTGATCCGACGGGACAGACGGATGGCTACACCTTC,CATSDPTGQTDGYTF
-,TRBJ2-3,TRBV29-1,-,TGCAGCGTTGTTGGTCGGGGTAGCACAGATACGCAGTATTTT,CSVVGRGSTDTQYF
-,TRBJ1-2,TRBV27,-,TGTGCCAGCAGTTTAGGGGCAGACTACCTGAATGGCTACACCTTC,CASSLGADYLNGYTF
-,TRBJ2-7,TRBV27,-,TGTGCCAGCAGTATAGCGGTGAGCTCCTACGAGCAGTACTTC,CASSIAVSSYEQYF
-,TRBJ2-7,TRBV7-9,-,TGTGCCAGCAGCCCTGCCCCCCTGGTCTACGAGCAGTACTTC,CASSPAPLVYEQYF
few,TRBJ2-7,TRBV5-1,TRBD1,TGCGCCAGCAGCTTGGAGGGACAGGCCCCCTACGAGCAGTACTTC,CASSLEGQAPYEQYF
-,TRBJ2-1,TRBV20-1,-,TGCAGTGCTAGTTCGAGAGCGGGTCATTACAATGAGCAGTTCTTC,CSASSRAGHYNEQFF
few,TRBJ1-2,TRBV4-1,TRBD1,TGCGCCAGCAGACCCATTACAGGGGGGATTAACTATGGCTACACCTTC,CASRPITGGINYGYTF
once,TRBJ1-6,TRBV14,-,TGTGCCAGCCAACGAGGGGCCTATAATTCACCCCTCCACTTT,CASQRGAYNSPLHF
many,TRBJ1-5,TRBV11-2,TRBD1,TGCGCCAGCAGCGGCGCGGGACAGGGCAATCAGCCCCAGCATTTT,CASSGAGQGNQPQHF
-,TRBJ2-1,TRBV4-3,-,TGCGCCAGCAGCCAAGATCTCGCGGGGGCAAGGCCTGAGCAGTTCTTC,CASSQDLAGARPEQFF
few,TRBJ2-5,TRBV9,TRBD2,TGTGCCAGCAGCGTAGGTACTAGCGGGTCAGAGACCCAGTACTTC,CASSVGTSGSETQYF
-,TRBJ2-4,TRBV4-1,TRBD1,TGCGCCAGCAGCCTTAAGGACAGGGAAGGGTTTAGAAACATTCAGTACTTC,CASSLKDREGFRNIQYF
-,TRBJ2-7,TRBV27,-,TGTGCCAGCAGCGCCGGGACACGTTACTACGAGCAGTACTTC,CASSAGTRYYEQYF
few,TRBJ2-3,TRBV5-4,TRBD1,TGTGCCAGCGGAGGAAAAATGGCAGGGGGAAGTTCAGATACGCAGTATTTT,CASGGKMAGGSSDTQYF
-,TRBJ2-5,TRBV2,-,TGTGCCAGCAGCCGATTACTAGGGGAGGACTTCGAGACCCAGTACTTC,CASSRLLGEDFETQYF
few,TRBJ2-5,TRBV4-1,-,TGCGCCAGCAGCCCCGTAGGGGCCTTAGAGACCCAGTACTTC,CASSPVGALETQYF
few,TRBJ2-1,TRBV14,-,TGTGCCAGCAGCCAAGAGCTGGGACAAGAGCAGTTCTTC,CASSQELGQEQFF
few,TRBJ2-7,TRBV27,-,TGTGCCAGCAGTCCAGACCTGGCCAGGGCTACCTACGAGCAGTACTTC,CASSPDLARATYEQYF
few,TRBJ1-2,TRBV29-1,-,TGCAGCGTTGTGACGCCCTATGGCTACACCTTC,CSVVTPYGYTF
-,TRBJ2-2,TRBV3-1,-,TGTGCCAGCAGCCACATGGCCGGGGAGCTGTTTTTT,CASSHMAGELFF
few,TRBJ2-3,TRBV29-1,TRBD1,TGCAGCGTTGGGGACAGGGGCCTAATGGGTGATACGCAGTATTTT,CSVGDRGLMGDTQYF
-,TRBJ1-1,TRBV6-6,-,TGTGCCAGCAGCCCGGGGGTGGCTGAAGCTTTCTTT,CASSPGVAEAFF
many,TRBJ2-7,TRBV6-2/TRBV6-3,TRBD2,TGTGCCAGCAGCGGGACTAGCGGGGGCTACGAGCAGTACTTC,CASSGTSGGYEQYF
-,TRBJ2-1,TRBV7-9,-,TGTGCCAGCGATACCGCTCCTGGAGGGGGGTCCTACAATGAGCAGTTCTTC,CASDTAPGGGSYNEQFF
-,TRBJ1-4,TRBV11-2,TRBD1,TGTGCCAGCCCCCAGACAGGGGAAAAGGAAAAACTGTTTTTT,CASPQTGEKEKLFF
-,TRBJ2-1,TRBV28,TRBD2,TGTGCCAGCAGTTTACATGGCGGGAGAGGGAATGAGCAGTTCTTC,CASSLHGGRGNEQFF
-,TRBJ1-2,TRBV20-1,-,TGCAGTGCTAGAAAACGGGGCGGACCTACCCCCCTCTTC,CSARKRGGPTPLF
-,TRBJ2-3,TRBV2,TRBD2,TGTGCCAGCAGTGACCGCGGGAGAAGCACAGATACGCAGTATTTT,CASSDRGRSTDTQYF
few,TRBJ1-5,TRBV19,TRBD1,TGTGCCAGTAGCCTTATACAGGGGGATTCGGGTCAGCCCCAGCATTTT,CASSLIQGDSGQPQHF
-,TRBJ1-6,TRBV5-1,-,TGCGCCAGCAGCTTGGACGGGTACGATTCACCCCTCCACTTT,CASSLDGYDSPLHF
-,TRBJ2-7,TRBV10-3,-,TGTGCCATCAGTGAGCAGCCGGGAACCTCCTACGAGCAGTACTTC,CAISEQPGTSYEQYF
-,TRBJ2-2,TRBV25-1,-,TGTGCCAGCAGGCAGCCCACCGGGGAGCTGTTTTTT,CASRQPTGELFF
few,TRBJ2-5,TRBV29-1,TRBD1,TGCAGCGTTGAAGATATGAACCGGGACAGGTACCAAGAGACCCAGTACTTC,CSVEDMNRDRYQETQYF
many,TRBJ2-5,TRBV5-5,-,TGTGCCAGCAGCACCTACCAAGAGACCCAGTACTTC,CASSTYQETQYF
-,TRBJ1-1,TRBV27,-,TGTGCCAGCCATTTCGTCCCGAACACTGAAGCTTTCTTT,CASHFVPNTEAFF
-,TRBJ2-1,TRBV20-1,-,TGCAGCCCACTTCAACCAGGACTCAATGAGCAGTTCTTC,CSPLQPGLNEQFF
-,TRBJ1-5,TRBV5-1,TRBD1,TGCGCCAGCAGCTTGGAAGGGGGCGGTCAGCCCCAGCATTTT,CASSLEGGGQPQHF
-,TRBJ2-3,TRBV6-5,-,TGTGCCAGCAGCTTAGGTCTAGTTTACACAGATACGCAGTATTTT,CASSLGLVYTDTQYF
-,TRBJ2-2,TRBV29-1,TRBD1,TGCAGCGGGACGACAGGGTCGAACACCGGGGAGCTGTTTTTT,CSGTTGSNTGELFF
few,TRBJ1-2,TRBV10-3,-,TGTGCCATCCACCGCGGTGACTATGGCTACACCTTC,CAIHRGDYGYTF
once,TRBJ2-3,TRBV20-1,TRBD2,TGCAGTGCTGACTCCTCCTGGGGGGGACCTGAGGGCACAGATACGCAGTATTTT,CSADSSWGGPEGTDTQYF
few,TRBJ2-1,TRBV14,-,TGTGCCAGCAGCGAAGATCCGATACTACCGAATGAGCAGTTCTTC,CASSEDPILPNEQFF
few,TRBJ2-7,TRBV3-1,TRBD2,TGTGCCAGCAGCCAAGAGGGGACTAGTGTCTACGAGCAGTACTTC,CASSQEGTSVYEQYF
-,TRBJ2-7,TRBV6-2/TRBV6-3,-,TGTGCCAGCAGAGCGCCTAGTGGCGAGCAGTACTTC,CASRAPSGEQYF
many,TRBJ2-7,TRBV7-9,-,TGTGCCAGCAGCCGCGGGGTCTACGAGCAGTACTTC,CASSRGVYEQYF
few,TRBJ2-5,TRBV11-1,TRBD1,TGTGCCAGCAGCTTGGAAGCCCAGGGGGCAGCGGAGACCCAGTACTTC,CASSLEAQGAAETQYF
few,TRBJ2-1,TRBV28,-,TGTGCCAGCAGCCTTGGGGAATATGAGCAGTTCTTC,CASSLGEYEQFF
-,TRBJ1-6,TRBV12-3/TRBV12-4,-,TGTGCCAGCAGTTTGGACAGCACAAGCTCCTATAATTCACCCCTCCACTTT,CASSLDSTSSYNSPLHF
few,TRBJ2-3,TRBV6-5,TRBD2,TGTGCCAGCAGTTACTCGGTTCCGGGACTAGCGGTTACTAGCACAGATACGCAGTATTTT,CASSYSVPGLAVTSTDTQYF
-,TRBJ2-5,TRBV12-3/TRBV12-4,-,TGTGCCAGCAGTACCCTTAGCGGTCAAGAGACCCAGTACTTC,CASSTLSGQETQYF
-,TRBJ2-5,TRBV4-2,-,TGTGCCAGCAGCCAAGAAGACCAAGAGACCCAGTACTTC,CASSQEDQETQYF
few,TRBJ2-1,TRBV20-1,-,TGCAGTGCTTCAGACCCCCGGGAGTTTAATGAGCAGTTCTTC,CSASDPREFNEQFF